This T cell receptor (beta chain) was documented in a study of identical twins. Findings and caveats of the study: Within beta out-of-frame sequences, the excess sharing observed between twins was weaker.

Germline lookup yields CDR1 DFQATT and CDR2 SNEGSKA (reference sequence). V lost 1 base and J lost 9; bases outside the gene matches: 7. The CDR3 totals 16 residues. This clonotype was found a few times. As yet, its antigen is unknown. TCRdb re-analysed the 5' RACE reads in MiXCR, keeping a single row per CDR3 protein. The sample consists of under 800,000 distinct CDR3 sequences, roughly 20% of them appearing once. These data were also reused for a study on T cells expressing NK-cell markers.

The receptor's source is a woman younger than 30 in good health. What was sequenced was PBMCs. This chain uses TRBV20-1 with TRBJ2-1; the match to TRBD2 covers 15 bases. The CDR3 sequence: CSARAFGTSGGSEQFF. The DNA for the CDR3 is TGCAGTGCTAGAGCCTTTGGGACTAGCGGGGGGAGTGAGCAGTTCTTC.